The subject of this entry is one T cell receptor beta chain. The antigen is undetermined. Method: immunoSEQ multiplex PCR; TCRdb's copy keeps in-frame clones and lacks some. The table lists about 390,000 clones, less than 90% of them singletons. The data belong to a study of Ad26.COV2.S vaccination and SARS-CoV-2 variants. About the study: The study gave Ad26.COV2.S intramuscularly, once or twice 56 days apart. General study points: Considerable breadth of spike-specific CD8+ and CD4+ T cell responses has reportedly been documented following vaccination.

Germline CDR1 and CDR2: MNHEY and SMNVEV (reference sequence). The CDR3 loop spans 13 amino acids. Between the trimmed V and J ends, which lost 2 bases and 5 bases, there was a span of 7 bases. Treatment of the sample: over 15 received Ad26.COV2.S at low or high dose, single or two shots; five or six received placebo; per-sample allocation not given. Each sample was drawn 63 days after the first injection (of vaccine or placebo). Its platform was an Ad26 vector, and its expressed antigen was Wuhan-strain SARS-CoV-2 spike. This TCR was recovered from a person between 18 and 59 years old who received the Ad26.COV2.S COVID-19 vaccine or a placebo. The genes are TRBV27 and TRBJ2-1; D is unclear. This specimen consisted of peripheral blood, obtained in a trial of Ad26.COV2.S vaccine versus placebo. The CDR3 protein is CASSLPRNNEQFF. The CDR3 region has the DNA TGTGCCAGCAGTTTACCGAGGAACAATGAGCAGTTCTTC.